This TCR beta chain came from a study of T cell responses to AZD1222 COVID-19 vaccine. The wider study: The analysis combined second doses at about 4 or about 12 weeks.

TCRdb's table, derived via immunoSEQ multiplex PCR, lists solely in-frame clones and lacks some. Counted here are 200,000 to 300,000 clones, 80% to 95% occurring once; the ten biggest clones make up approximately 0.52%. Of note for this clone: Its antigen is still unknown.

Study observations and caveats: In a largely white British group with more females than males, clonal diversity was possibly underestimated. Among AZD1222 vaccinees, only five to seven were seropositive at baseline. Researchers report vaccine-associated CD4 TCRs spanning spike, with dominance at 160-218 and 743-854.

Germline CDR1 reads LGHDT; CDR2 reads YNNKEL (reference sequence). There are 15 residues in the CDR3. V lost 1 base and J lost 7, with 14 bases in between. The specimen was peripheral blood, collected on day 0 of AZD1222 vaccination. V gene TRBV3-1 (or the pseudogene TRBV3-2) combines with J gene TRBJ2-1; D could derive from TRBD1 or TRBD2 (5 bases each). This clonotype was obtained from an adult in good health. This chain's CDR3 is CASSQGGTPSNEQFF. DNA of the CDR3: TGTGCCAGCAGCCAAGGGGGGACCCCCTCGAATGAGCAGTTCTTC.